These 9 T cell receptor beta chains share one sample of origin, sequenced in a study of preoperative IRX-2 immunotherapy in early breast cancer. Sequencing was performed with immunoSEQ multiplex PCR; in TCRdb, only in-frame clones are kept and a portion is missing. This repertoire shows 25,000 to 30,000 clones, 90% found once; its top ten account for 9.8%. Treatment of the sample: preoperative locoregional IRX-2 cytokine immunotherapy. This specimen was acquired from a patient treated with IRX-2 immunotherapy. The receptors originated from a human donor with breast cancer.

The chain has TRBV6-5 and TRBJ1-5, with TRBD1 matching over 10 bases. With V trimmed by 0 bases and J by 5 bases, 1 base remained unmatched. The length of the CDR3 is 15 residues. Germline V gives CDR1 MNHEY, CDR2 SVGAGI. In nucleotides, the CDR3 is TGTGCCAGCAGTTACTCCGGGACAGGGGATCAGCCCCAGCATTTT. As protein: CASSYSGTGDQPQHF.

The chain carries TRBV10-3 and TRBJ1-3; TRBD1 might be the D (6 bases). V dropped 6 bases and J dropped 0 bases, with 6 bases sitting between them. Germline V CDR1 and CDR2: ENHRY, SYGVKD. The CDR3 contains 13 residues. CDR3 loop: CAIRDSSGNTIYF. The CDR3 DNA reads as TGTGCCATCAGGGACAGCTCTGGAAACACCATATATTTT.

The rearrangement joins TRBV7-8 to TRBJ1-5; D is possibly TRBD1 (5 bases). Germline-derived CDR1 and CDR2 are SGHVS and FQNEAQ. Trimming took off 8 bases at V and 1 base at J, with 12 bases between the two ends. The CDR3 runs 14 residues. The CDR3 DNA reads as TGTGCCAGCGTGGAAGGGGCGAGCAATCAGCCCCAGCATTTT. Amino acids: CASVEGASNQPQHF.

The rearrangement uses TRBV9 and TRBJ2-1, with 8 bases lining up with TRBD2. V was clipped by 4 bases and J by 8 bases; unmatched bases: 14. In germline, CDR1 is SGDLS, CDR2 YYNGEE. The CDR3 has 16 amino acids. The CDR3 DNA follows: TGTGCCAGCAGCCCCGGGGGTAGCGGGAACCGGGATGAGCAGTTCTTC. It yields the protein CASSPGGSGNRDEQFF.

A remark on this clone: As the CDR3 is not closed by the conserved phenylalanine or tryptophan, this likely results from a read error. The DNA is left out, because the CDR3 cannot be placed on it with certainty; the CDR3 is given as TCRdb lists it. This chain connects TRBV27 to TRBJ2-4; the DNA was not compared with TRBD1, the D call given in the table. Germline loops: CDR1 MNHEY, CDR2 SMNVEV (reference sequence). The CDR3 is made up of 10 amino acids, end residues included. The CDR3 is CASSFGTGRT.

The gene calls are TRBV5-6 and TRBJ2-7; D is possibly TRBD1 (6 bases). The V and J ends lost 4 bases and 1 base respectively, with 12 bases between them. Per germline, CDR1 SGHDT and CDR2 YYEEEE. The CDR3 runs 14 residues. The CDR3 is CASSLGTLSYEQYF. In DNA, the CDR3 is TGTGCCAGCAGCCTCGGGACACTTTCCTACGAGCAGTACTTC.

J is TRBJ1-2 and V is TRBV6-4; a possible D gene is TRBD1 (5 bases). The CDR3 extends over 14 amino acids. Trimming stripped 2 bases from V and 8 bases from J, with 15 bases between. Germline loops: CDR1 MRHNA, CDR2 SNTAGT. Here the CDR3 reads CASSDPGRGDGYTF. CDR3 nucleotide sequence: TGTGCCAGCAGTGACCCGGGACGAGGGGACGGCTACACCTTC.

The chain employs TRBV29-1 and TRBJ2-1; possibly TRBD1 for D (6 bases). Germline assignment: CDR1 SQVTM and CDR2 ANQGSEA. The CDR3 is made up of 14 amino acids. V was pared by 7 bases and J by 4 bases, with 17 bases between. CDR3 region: CSAPTGQRYNEQFF. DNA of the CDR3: TGCAGCGCCCCTACCGGACAGAGGTACAATGAGCAGTTCTTC.

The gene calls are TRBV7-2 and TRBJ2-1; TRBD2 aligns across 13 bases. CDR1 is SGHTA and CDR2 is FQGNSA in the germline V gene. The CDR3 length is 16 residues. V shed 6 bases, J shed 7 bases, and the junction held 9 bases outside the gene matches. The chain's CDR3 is CASRVKLAGGLNEQFF. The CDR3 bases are TGTGCCAGCAGGGTAAAACTAGCGGGGGGGCTAAATGAGCAGTTCTTC.